This entry is about one T cell receptor (beta chain). Its cognate antigen is unknown. This CDR3 is built from 16 residues. The V gene's germline CDR1 is SGHRS and CDR2 YFSETQ. V was clipped by 1 base and J by 7 bases; unmatched bases: 12. This specimen belongs to a study of cytomegalovirus exposure and HLA in healthy donors. Points from the study as a whole: Earlier analysis looked at TCR beta V segments, and most were productive about 90% or about 30% of the time. When analyzed later, the rates of TCR association showed variation by HLA locus, with DRB1 the most and HLA-C the fewest. CMV antigen specificity was confirmed in vitro for three CMV-associated chains.

A multiplex PCR was run with 60 Vbeta primers and 13 Jbeta primers. The data were produced by immunoSEQ multiplex PCR, yet TCRdb's version contains in-frame clones alone and is incomplete. Of roughly 240,000 clones listed, roughly 78% are singletons. The TCR sequence derives from a boy younger than 18 in good health and CMV-seronegative. Material for sequencing was PBMCs. The chain carries TRBV5-1 and TRBJ2-3; 7 bases are a match to TRBD1. Here the CDR3 reads CASSLSGQQSRNTQYF. The CDR3 DNA reads TGCGCCAGCAGCTTGTCGGGACAGCAATCCCGAAATACGCAGTATTTT.